This T cell receptor (beta chain) came from a study of T-cell reconstitution after alpha-beta-depleted transplantation in children. General study points: T cells produced anew were the main source of T-cell counts and diversity one year after transplant. Several hundred expanded graft clones reportedly were the source of alpha-beta T cells about two months after transplant. Diversity of TCRbeta at day 60 was high in some patients, arising from surviving recipient T cells and thymic progenitors.

The CDR3 is 13 amino acids. V was pared by 3 bases and J by 1 base, with 5 bases between. Germline CDR1 KGHDR, CDR2 SFDVKD. Unique molecular identifiers were incorporated during preparation of the TCRbeta library. A single record per CDR3 protein comes from TCRdb applying MiXCR to the PCR reads. The table records 350,000 to 500,000 distinct CDR3 sequences, over 40% of them present only once. This clonotype has just a few counts. The antigen is unknown. The origin of this receptor is a girl between 2 and 10 years old with aplastic anemia, due to receive a stem cell transplant. The chain links TRBV24-1 to TRBJ1-1, with D unclear. Sequencing used PBMCs, obtained before TCRalphabeta/CD19-depleted stem cell transplant. Here the CDR3 reads CATSDRKNTEAFF. The CDR3 bases are TGTGCCACCAGTGATCGAAAGAACACTGAAGCTTTCTTT.